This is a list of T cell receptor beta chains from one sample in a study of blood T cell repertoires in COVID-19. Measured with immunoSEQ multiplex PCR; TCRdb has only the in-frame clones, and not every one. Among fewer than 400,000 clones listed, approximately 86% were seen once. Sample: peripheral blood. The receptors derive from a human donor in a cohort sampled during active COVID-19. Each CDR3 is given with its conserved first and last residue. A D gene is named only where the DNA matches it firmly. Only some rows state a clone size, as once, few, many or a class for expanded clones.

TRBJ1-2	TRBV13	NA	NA	CASSLGIDGYTF	TGTGCCAGCAGCTTAGGAATCGATGGCTACACCTTC
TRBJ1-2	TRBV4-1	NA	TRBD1	CASSHRQGNYGYTF	TGCGCCAGCAGCCATAGACAGGGTAACTATGGCTACACCTTC
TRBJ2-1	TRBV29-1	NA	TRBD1	CSVYGQGIYNEQFF	TGCAGCGTTTACGGACAGGGTATCTACAATGAGCAGTTCTTC
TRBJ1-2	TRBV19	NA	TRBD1	CASSISSGTEAYGYTF	TGTGCCAGTAGTATTAGTTCCGGGACAGAGGCCTATGGCTACACCTTC
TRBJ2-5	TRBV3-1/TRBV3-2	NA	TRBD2	CASSQGWRGGRETQYF	TGTGCCAGCAGCCAAGGGTGGCGGGGGGGCCGGGAGACCCAGTACTTC
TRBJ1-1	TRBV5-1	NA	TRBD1	CASGTGGYRTEAFF	TGCGCCAGCGGGACAGGGGGCTATAGGACTGAAGCTTTCTTT
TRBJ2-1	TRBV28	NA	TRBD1	CASSQTQTGGKVYEQFF	TGTGCCAGCAGCCAAACTCAAACAGGGGGCAAAGTCTATGAGCAGTTCTTC
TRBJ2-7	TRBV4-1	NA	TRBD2	CASSLGSGGRSYEQYF	TGCGCCAGCAGCCTCGGGAGCGGGGGCCGCTCCTACGAGCAGTACTTC
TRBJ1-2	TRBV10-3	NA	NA	CAISEWSYGYTF	TGTGCCATCAGTGAGTGGAGCTATGGCTACACCTTC
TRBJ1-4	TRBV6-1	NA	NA	CASSEVATAGGEKLFF	TGTGCCAGCAGTGAAGTCGCAACCGCCGGCGGTGAAAAACTGTTTTTT
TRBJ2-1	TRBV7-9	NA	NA	CASSLTTGERARNEQFF	TGTGCCAGCTCCCTGACGACGGGGGAACGAGCGAGGAATGAGCAGTTCTTC
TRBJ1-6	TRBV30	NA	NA	CAWTSRGDSPLHF	TGTGCCTGGACCTCACGGGGGGATTCACCCCTCCACTTT
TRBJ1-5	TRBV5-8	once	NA	CASRMAQAGQPQHF	TGTGCCAGCAGGATGGCGCAGGCCGGACAGCCCCAGCATTTT
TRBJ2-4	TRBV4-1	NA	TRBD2	CASSHGLAGVAKNIQYF	TGCGCCAGCAGCCACGGACTAGCGGGAGTGGCCAAAAACATTCAGTACTTC
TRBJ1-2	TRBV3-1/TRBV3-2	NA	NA	CASSQETRTVYGYTF	TGTGCCAGCAGCCAAGAAACGCGGACAGTCTATGGCTACACCTTC
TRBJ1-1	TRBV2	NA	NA	CASSALRAEAFF	TGTGCCAGCAGTGCGTTGAGAGCTGAAGCTTTCTTT
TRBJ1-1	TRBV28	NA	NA	CASNQGNTEAFF	TGTGCCAGCAACCAGGGAAACACTGAAGCTTTCTTT
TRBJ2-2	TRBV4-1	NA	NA	CASSQGSWDSNTGELFF	TGCGCCAGCAGCCAAGGATCATGGGACTCTAACACCGGGGAGCTGTTTTTT
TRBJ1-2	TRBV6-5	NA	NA	CASSYGRDYGYTF	TGTGCCAGCAGTTACGGGAGGGACTATGGCTACACCTTC
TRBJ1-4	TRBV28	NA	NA	CASSPSGVSRNEKLFF	TGTGCCAGCAGCCCGTCGGGGGTGTCCAGAAATGAAAAACTGTTTTTT
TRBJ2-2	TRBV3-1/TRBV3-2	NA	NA	CASSRALETLNTGELFF	TGTGCCAGCAGCCGTGCACTAGAAACCTTGAACACCGGGGAGCTGTTTTTT
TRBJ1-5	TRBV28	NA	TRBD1	CASSLWDRGSQPQHF	TGTGCCAGCAGTTTGTGGGACAGGGGTAGTCAGCCCCAGCATTTT
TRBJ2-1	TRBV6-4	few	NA	CASSDRSNNEQFF	TGTGCCAGCAGTGACAGGAGTAACAATGAGCAGTTCTTC
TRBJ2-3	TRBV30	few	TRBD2	CAGTGTSGGAVTDTQYF	TGTGCCGGGACCGGGACTAGCGGGGGGGCGGTCACAGATACGCAGTATTTT
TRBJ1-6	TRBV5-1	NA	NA	CASSFGLSNSPLHF	TGCGCCAGCAGCTTTGGCCTCTCTAATTCACCCCTCCACTTT
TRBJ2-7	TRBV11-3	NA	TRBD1	CASSLGDSIGYEQYF	TGTGCCAGCAGCTTAGGGGACAGTATTGGCTACGAGCAGTACTTC
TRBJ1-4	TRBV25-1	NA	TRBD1	CASSEYMGDSPNEKLFF	TGTGCCAGCAGTGAATATATGGGGGACAGCCCTAATGAAAAACTGTTTTTT
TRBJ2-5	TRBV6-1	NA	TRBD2	CASSEARRTSDETQYF	TGTGCCAGCAGTGAAGCTAGACGGACTAGCGATGAGACCCAGTACTTC
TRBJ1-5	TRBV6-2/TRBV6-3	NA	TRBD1	CASSARRDRVLSNQPQHF	TGTGCCAGCAGCGCGCGACGGGACAGGGTTTTGAGCAATCAGCCCCAGCATTTT
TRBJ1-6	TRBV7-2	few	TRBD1	CASSFGQGVSYNSPLHF	TGTGCCAGCAGCTTTGGACAGGGGGTTAGTTATAATTCACCCCTCCACTTT
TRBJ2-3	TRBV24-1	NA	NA	CATSSGGPSTDTQYF	TGTGCCACCAGTTCAGGAGGGCCTAGCACAGATACGCAGTATTTT
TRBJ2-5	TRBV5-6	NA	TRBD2	CASNQPGGAWETQYF	TGTGCCAGCAACCAACCCGGGGGGGCCTGGGAGACCCAGTACTTC
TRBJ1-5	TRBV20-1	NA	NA	CSASRPGSNQPQHF	TGCAGTGCTAGTCGGCCCGGGAGCAATCAGCCCCAGCATTTT
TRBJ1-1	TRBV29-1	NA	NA	CSVPGGNTNTEAFF	TGCAGCGTCCCGGGGGGCAATACGAACACTGAAGCTTTCTTT
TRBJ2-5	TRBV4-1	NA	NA	CASSQELIGGQETQYF	TGCGCCAGCAGCCAAGAACTCATTGGAGGTCAAGAGACCCAGTACTTC
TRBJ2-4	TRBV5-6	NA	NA	CASSFPGARGQYF	TGTGCCAGCAGCTTCCCAGGGGCAAGGGGTCAGTACTTC
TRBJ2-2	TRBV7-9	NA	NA	CASSVTGTGLGELFF	TGTGCCAGCAGCGTGACAGGCACTGGGTTGGGGGAGCTGTTTTTT
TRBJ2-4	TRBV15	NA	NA	CATSREGGPQNIQYF	TGTGCCACCAGCAGAGAGGGAGGACCCCAAAACATTCAGTACTTC
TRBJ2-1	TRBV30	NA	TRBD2	CACPPERGPPGEQFF	TGTGCCTGCCCCCCTGAGCGGGGGCCCCCGGGTGAGCAGTTCTTC
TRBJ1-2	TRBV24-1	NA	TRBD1	CATSDRGPNYGYTF	TGTGCCACCAGTGACAGGGGGCCAAACTATGGCTACACCTTC